This TCR beta chain comes out of a study of T cells after yellow fever vaccination. The CDR3 has 14 residues. With 2 bases removed from V and 3 bases from J, the gap between germline ends came to 14 bases. In germline, CDR1 is DFQATT, CDR2 SNEGSKA (reference sequence). Study-level results: Contamination of FACS-sorted repertoires by abundant clonotypes from the bulk population could occur. Re-detected after boosting: most primary clones, 95% to 98% of CD4 and roughly 90% of CD8.

As for this clonotype: Its antigen is as yet unknown.

A single record per CDR3 protein comes from TCRdb applying MiXCR to the 5' RACE reads. The sample contains roughly 400,000 distinct CDR3 sequences, around 20% of which appear only once. The source material was PBMCs, sampled before the yellow fever booster vaccination. This TCR was recovered from a man in his late teens or twenties who received the YFV17D yellow fever vaccine. The chain employs TRBV20-1 and TRBJ2-7; D might be TRBD1 (5 bases). CDR3 in DNA: TGCAGTGCTAGACCGCTTGGGGCGGACTACGAGCAGTACTTC. Translating it yields CSARPLGADYEQYF.